Here is one T cell receptor beta chain with its context. Its antigen is not identified. V lost 5 bases, J lost 9 bases, and 23 bases lay in between. The germline CDR1 and CDR2 sequences are MNHEY and SMNVEV (reference sequence). This CDR3 contains 17 residues. The sample comes from a study of cytotoxic CD8 clonotypes in ibrutinib-treated CLL. Across the whole study: Treatment had run for a median roughly 13 months, range 6 to 36, when response samples were taken.

Study outcomes and limitations: At the start, clonality exceeded age-matched healthy donors and followed circulating CD8+ T-cell counts.

Only in-frame clones appear in the TCRdb table, and some are missing; sequencing was by immunoSEQ multiplex PCR. The sample holds more than 85,000 clones; more than 75% are singletons and the top ten take about 30%. This specimen was PBMCs, taken after 12 months of ibrutinib treatment. The J gene is TRBJ1-6, the V gene TRBV27; no firm D call. The sequence was collected from a human donor with chronic lymphocytic leukemia. CDR3 protein: CASSPRWEMGFGSPLHF. The DNA for the CDR3 is TGTGCCAGCAGTCCCCGTTGGGAGATGGGGTTTGGTTCACCCCTCCACTTT.